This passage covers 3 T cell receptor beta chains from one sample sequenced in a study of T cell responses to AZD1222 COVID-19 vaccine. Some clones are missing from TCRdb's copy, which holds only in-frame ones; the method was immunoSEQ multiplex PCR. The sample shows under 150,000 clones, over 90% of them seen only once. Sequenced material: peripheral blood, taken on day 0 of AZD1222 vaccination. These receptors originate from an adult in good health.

CDR3 bases: TGTGCCAGCAGCTTATTAACATACTCCTACGAGCAGTACTTC. It is translated as CASSLLTYSYEQYF. V gene TRBV7-9 combines with J gene TRBJ2-7; D unclear. The V gene lost 2 bases and the J gene lost 0 bases, with 8 bases spanning the gap. Germline-derived CDR1 and CDR2 are SEHNR and FQNEAQ (reference sequence). The CDR3 is made up of 14 amino acids.

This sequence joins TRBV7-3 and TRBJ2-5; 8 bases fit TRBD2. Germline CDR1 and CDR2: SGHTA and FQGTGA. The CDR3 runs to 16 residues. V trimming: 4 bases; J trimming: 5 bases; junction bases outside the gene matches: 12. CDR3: CASSSAGGPPHETQYF. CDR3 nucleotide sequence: TGTGCCAGCAGCTCCGCGGGGGGCCCCCCTCACGAGACCCAGTACTTC.

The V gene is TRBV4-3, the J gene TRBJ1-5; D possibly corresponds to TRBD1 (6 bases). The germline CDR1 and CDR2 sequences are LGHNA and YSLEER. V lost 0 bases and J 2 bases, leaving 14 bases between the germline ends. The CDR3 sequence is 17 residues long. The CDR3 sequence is CASSQEAGAFGNQPQHF. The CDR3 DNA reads TGCGCCAGCAGCCAAGAGGCAGGGGCTTTTGGCAATCAGCCCCAGCATTTT.